These T cell receptor beta chains were read from a single sample in a study of blood T cells in healthy people across ages. TCRdb ran MiXCR on the 5' RACE reads and lists one entry per CDR3 protein. The repertoire holds about 380,000 distinct CDR3 sequences, with about 52% as singletons. Material: blood. These receptors all come from a man between 60 and 75 years old in good health. The CDR3 runs from the conserved cysteine through the conserved F or W. The D gene is left open where the match is weak. The listing skips clone size in some rows; elsewhere it reads once, few, many or a size class.

D gene	V gene	J gene	clone size	CDR3 DNA	CDR3 protein
-	TRBV7-9	TRBJ2-5	few	TGTGCCAGCAGCCCCCCGTTTCGTGCGGGTGAGACCCAGTACTTC	CASSPPFRAGETQYF
-	TRBV27	TRBJ2-4	-	TGTGCCAGCAGACAACAGGGTATTCCGTACTTC	CASRQQGIPYF
-	TRBV5-1	TRBJ2-1	-	TGTGCCAGCAGCCCAGAAGTGATGAATGAGCAGTTCTTC	CASSPEVMNEQFF
-	TRBV28	TRBJ1-1	-	TGTGCCAGCAGTTTCGGAGGGATTGGGGGCACTGAAGCTTTCTTT	CASSFGGIGGTEAFF
TRBD1	TRBV12-5	TRBJ1-5	-	TGTGCTAGTGGGAAAACAGGGGTGGGCAATCAGCCCCAGCATTTT	CASGKTGVGNQPQHF
TRBD1	TRBV7-2	TRBJ2-5	-	TGTGCCAGCAGCCTAGGGACAGGGTCGGAGACCCAGTACTTC	CASSLGTGSETQYF
TRBD1	TRBV4-3	TRBJ2-2	-	TGCGCCAGCAGCCAGACAGGGGGGGTTAGCACCGGGGAGCTGTTTTTT	CASSQTGGVSTGELFF
-	TRBV5-1	TRBJ2-1	-	TGCGCCAGCAGGCTGGACAGCTCCTACAATGAGCAGTTCTTC	CASRLDSSYNEQFF
TRBD1	TRBV6-2/TRBV6-3	TRBJ1-1	-	TGTGCCAGCAGTTACCCAGGGGGCACTGAAGCTTTCTTT	CASSYPGGTEAFF
TRBD2	TRBV20-1	TRBJ2-7	-	TGCAGTGCTAGAGATTGGGAGGCGGGAGGCGCCGAGCAGTACTTC	CSARDWEAGGAEQYF
-	TRBV6-6	TRBJ1-6	-	TGTGCCAGCAGTTACCCGCCAGGGGACTCCTATAATTCACCCCTCCACTTT	CASSYPPGDSYNSPLHF
-	TRBV29-1	TRBJ1-1	-	TGCAGCGTTGGTTCGGGACTGAACACTGAAGCTTTCTTT	CSVGSGLNTEAFF
TRBD1	TRBV5-1	TRBJ2-5	-	TGCGCCAGCAGATACAAAACAGGGGCCATCCAAGAGACCCAGTACTTC	CASRYKTGAIQETQYF
-	TRBV30	TRBJ2-2	-	TGTGCCTGGAGTGTACCGGGACACTCCGCGTCCGGGGAGCTGTTTTTT	CAWSVPGHSASGELFF
-	TRBV7-7	TRBJ2-1	-	TGTGCTAGCAGCTTAGCGGTAGGGACCCCGCAGTTCTTC	CASSLAVGTPQFF
-	TRBV13	TRBJ1-4	-	TGTGCCAGCAGCTTAGCCGGGCCCGCAACTAATGAAAAACTGTTTTTT	CASSLAGPATNEKLFF
TRBD2	TRBV14	TRBJ2-1	-	TGTGCCAGCAGCCGAGGCGGGGGGGTTGGCAATGAGCAGTTCTTC	CASSRGGGVGNEQFF
-	TRBV6-1	TRBJ2-1	-	TGTGCCAGCTCAAAGCAACGAGCGGGGACAAATGAGCAGTTCTTC	CASSKQRAGTNEQFF
-	TRBV7-9	TRBJ2-3	-	TGTGCCAGCAGCCCTCCGCGCCAGGGACGAAGAGGAGGTACGCAGTATTTT	CASSPPRQGRRGGTQYF
-	TRBV28	TRBJ1-5	-	TGTGCCAGCAGTTTATTAGGGGCGGACCAGCCCCAGCATTTT	CASSLLGADQPQHF